Sequencing of this TCR beta chain was carried out in a study of graft-versus-host responses after intestinal transplantation. Regarding the study as a whole: The recipient marrow held GvH clones, and some of them showed up first in ileum or blood.

As for this clone: Antigen unknown.

The CDR3 is 14 amino acids. Trimming removed 5 bases from V and 2 bases from J, with 13 bases in between. Germline lookup yields CDR1 SGHAT and CDR2 FQNNGV. Sequencing used immunoSEQ multiplex PCR; TCRdb keeps in-frame clones, though not all of them. The sample contains 90,000 to 150,000 clones, over 85% of which appear only once. The sequencing used unstimulated CD4+ T cells sorted from spleen or lymph node cells, collected before intestinal transplant. The chain joins TRBV11-2 to TRBJ2-7; D remains ambiguous. The clonotype was recovered from a human donor who received an intestinal transplant. The CDR3 DNA reads as TGTGCCAGCAGCCCAGAGATCAGAACCTACGAGCAGTACTTC. As protein: CASSPEIRTYEQYF.